The TCR beta chain described here comes from a study of shared clonotypes between healthy human individuals. It was CD45RO-negative cells, positively selected for CCR7, that made up naive CD8 cells, with terminally differentiated effector memory CD45RA+ cells excluded. TCRdb's copy holds only in-frame clones and misses some; the assay was immunoSEQ multiplex PCR. The sample carries millions of clones, over 85% recorded once. V lost 6 bases and J 5 bases, leaving 20 bases between the germline ends. The V gene's germline CDR1 is LNHDA and CDR2 SQIVND (reference sequence). This CDR3 has 15 amino acids. The sequencing sample was made of naive CD8+ T cells sorted from blood. The TCR comes from a man aged 18-30 years in good health. The rearrangement uses TRBV19 and TRBJ2-7, with D maybe TRBD1 (6 bases). In DNA form, the CDR3 reads TGTGCCAGTAGCCTTAACTCAGGGGCCCCCCACGAGCAGTACTTC. Protein product: CASSLNSGAPHEQYF. The full variable domain, in which reference TRBV19 and TRBJ2-7 provide the parts outside the CDR3, is DGGITQSPKYLFRKEGQNVTLSCEQNLNHDAMYWYRQDPGQGLRLIYYSQIVNDFQKGDIAEGYSVSREKKESFPLTVTSAQKNPTAFYLCASSLNSGAPHEQYFGPGTRLTVT.